One and the same sample provided the 27 T cell receptor beta chains below, sequenced in a study of T cells after yellow fever vaccination. Each CDR3 protein gets one entry after TCRdb re-called the 5' RACE reads with MiXCR. The sample gives roughly 500,000 distinct CDR3 sequences, 15% to 20% of which show up once; roughly an eighth is in the top ten. The material was PBMCs, obtained 15 days after the yellow fever booster vaccination. The receptors were sampled from a man between 25 and 39 years old who received the YFV17D yellow fever vaccine.

The chain couples TRBV25-1 to TRBJ2-3; 9 bases agree with TRBD2. Germline-derived CDR1 and CDR2 are MGHDK and SYGVNS. The CDR3 consists of 15 residues. V lost 1 base to trimming and J lost 5 bases; unmatched junction nucleotides: 4. The CDR3 DNA sequence: TGTGCCAGCAGTGAATTAGCGGGGGCCGAAGATACGCAGTATTTT. It translates to CASSELAGAEDTQYF.

The chain links TRBV9 to TRBJ2-2; D may be TRBD1 (6 bases). The germline gives CDR1 SGDLS, CDR2 YYNGEE. The CDR3 totals 17 residues. V was clipped by 1 base and J by 0 bases, with 13 bases between them. The chain's CDR3 is CASSVSGQTANTGELFF. The CDR3 bases are TGTGCCAGCAGCGTATCCGGACAGACGGCGAACACCGGGGAGCTGTTTTTT.

Remarks on this clonotype: One end of the junction fails to match germline, which may point to a read error. The chain links TRBV27 to TRBJ2-3; no reliable D call. The CDR3 runs 14 residues. Looked up from germline, CDR1 is MNHEY and CDR2 is SMNVEV (reference sequence). The CDR3 bases are TGTGCCAGCACTCCACGGCTGGCCACAGAAACGCAGTATTTT. This gives the protein CASTPRLATETQYF.

The chain is built from TRBV10-3 and TRBJ1-1, with a weak D call TRBD1 (6 bases). Germline V lookup: CDR1 ENHRY, CDR2 SYGVKD. Trimming took off 7 bases at V and 1 base at J, with 13 bases between the two ends. This CDR3 has 14 amino acids. CDR3 DNA: TGTGCCATCAACATGGGACACCAGAACACTGAAGCTTTCTTT. It codes for CAINMGHQNTEAFF.

This clonotype was counted a few times. The rearrangement links TRBV7-9 to TRBJ1-1; D is unclear. V gave up 4 bases and J gave up 1 base, with 16 bases separating them. This CDR3 has 16 residues. CDR1 is SEHNR and CDR2 is FQNEAQ in the germline V gene (reference sequence). Here the CDR3 reads CASSSKNSSGNTEAFF. CDR3 nucleotides: TGTGCCAGCAGCTCAAAAAACTCGTCGGGGAACACTGAAGCTTTCTTT.

This chain uses TRBV7-8 with TRBJ2-3, with 13 positions matching TRBD2. V shed 3 bases and J 0 bases; nucleotides not matched to a gene: 9. This CDR3 is 19 amino acids long. Per germline, CDR1 SGHVS and CDR2 FQNEAQ. The CDR3 DNA is TGTGCCAGCAGCTTGTCCTTACTAGCGGGAGGGCCTAGCACAGATACGCAGTATTTT. Protein sequence: CASSLSLLAGGPSTDTQYF.

In this sample, this clonotype turned up a few times. This chain links TRBV12-3 or TRBV12-4 with TRBJ1-5; perhaps TRBD1 as D (5 bases). The CDR3 covers 13 residues. V lost 3 bases to trimming and J lost 10 bases, with 13 bases between them. As DNA, the CDR3 is TGTGCCAGCAGTTTGGAGGGGAGAATTCCCCAGCATTTT. It specifies CASSLEGRIPQHF.

This clonotype was seen a few times. The chain uses TRBV7-2 and TRBJ1-3, with D perhaps matching TRBD1 (5 bases). Per germline, CDR1 SGHTA and CDR2 FQGNSA. The ends were cut back, 2 bases at V and 3 bases at J, with 17 bases in the middle. There are 17 residues in the CDR3. The CDR3 DNA follows: TGTGCCAGCAGCTTAAGCTGGACACAAGGATTTGGAAACACCATATATTTT. Protein sequence: CASSLSWTQGFGNTIYF.

J is TRBJ1-1 and V is TRBV6-5; 10 nucleotides match TRBD1. V dropped 2 bases and J dropped 5; count of bases not matched to a gene: 8. The CDR3 is 16 residues long. Looked up from germline, CDR1 is MNHEY and CDR2 is SVGAGI. CDR3 coding DNA: TGTGCCAGCAGTTACGGACAGGGGGGACGGGGGACTGAAGCTTTCTTT. It translates to CASSYGQGGRGTEAFF.

The chain carries TRBV30 and TRBJ2-1; tentative D call: TRBD2 (5 bases). This CDR3 region has 13 residues. Germline values: CDR1 GTSNPN, CDR2 SVGIG (reference sequence). V was cut by 0 bases and J by 7 bases, with 10 bases left in between. Here the CDR3 DNA reads TGTGCCTGGAGTGTACACACGGGGAATGAGCAGTTCTTC. This codes for CAWSVHTGNEQFF.

This clonotype was counted a few times. V usage is TRBV12-3 or TRBV12-4 and J usage is TRBJ2-2; no clear D gene. V was shortened by 5 bases and J by 7 bases, with 8 bases between the two germline ends. The CDR3 totals 12 residues. CDR3 region: CASSQSHGELFF. CDR3 bases: TGTGCCAGCAGTCAGAGCCACGGGGAGCTGTTTTTT.

J is TRBJ2-7 and V is TRBV7-9; D call uncertain. Germline CDR1 reads SEHNR; CDR2 reads FQNEAQ (reference sequence). This CDR3 region has 11 residues. The ends were cut back, 3 bases at V and 6 bases at J, with 6 bases in the middle. CDR3: CASSFQSEQYF. The CDR3, as DNA: TGTGCCAGCAGCTTTCAGTCCGAGCAGTACTTC.

This clonotype was detected a few times. This chain uses TRBV12-3 or TRBV12-4 with TRBJ2-1, with 9 bases aligning to TRBD2. V lost 7 bases and J lost 9; bases outside the gene matches: 16. The CDR3 is 16 amino acids. CDR3 in amino acids: CASNLGGGGGFSEQFF. The CDR3 DNA reads TGTGCCAGCAACCTGGGCGGGGGGGGAGGATTTAGTGAGCAGTTCTTC.

The sample holds a few counts of this clonotype. The V call is TRBV30, the J call TRBJ1-2; TRBD1 matches at 7 bases. The CDR3 is 13 amino acids. Per the germline V gene, CDR1 is GTSNPN and CDR2 is SVGIG (reference sequence). V gave up 3 bases and J gave up 12 bases; unmatched junction bases: 13. The DNA of the CDR3 is TGTGCCTGGAGCGCCGGGACAGTTCACACGGACACCTTC. Translation: CAWSAGTVHTDTF.

With regard to this clonotype: This may be a read error: a much more frequent sequence differs by one nucleotide. V and J are TRBV7-9 and TRBJ2-7; 8 nucleotides match TRBD1. Germline CDR1 SEHNR, CDR2 FQNEAQ (reference sequence). The CDR3 is 15 amino acids. In nucleotides, the CDR3 is TGTGCCAGCAGCTTTGGCGACAGGGGATCCTACGAGCTGTACTTC. Amino acid sequence: CASSFGDRGSYELYF.

The J gene is TRBJ1-6, the V gene TRBV20-1; D not certain. CDR3 size: 15 residues. Between the trimmed V and J ends, which lost 3 bases and 5 bases, there was a span of 14 bases. Looked up from germline, CDR1 is DFQATT and CDR2 is SNEGSKA (reference sequence). DNA of the CDR3: TGCAGTGCTAGGGCACAGACTCTCAATAATTCACCCCTCCACTTT. It is translated as CSARAQTLNNSPLHF.

In this sample, this clonotype turned up a few times. This chain connects TRBV6-5 to TRBJ2-3; 8 positions agree with TRBD2. There are 14 residues in the CDR3. Per germline, CDR1 MNHEY and CDR2 SVGAGI. Trimming cost V 6 bases and J 9 bases; bases outside gene matches: 11. The CDR3 loop reads CASRLAGISGTQYF. In DNA form, the CDR3 reads TGTGCCAGCAGATTAGCGGGGATTAGCGGGACGCAGTATTTT.

Written as DNA, the CDR3 is TGCAGTGCTAGAGGGTTGGGGAACACCGGGGAGCTGTTTTTT. Translation: CSARGLGNTGELFF. The V call is TRBV20-1, the J call TRBJ2-2; no definite D call. This CDR3 region has 14 residues. V was shortened by 1 base and J by 1 base, with 7 bases between the two germline ends. Germline assignment: CDR1 DFQATT and CDR2 SNEGSKA (reference sequence).

The rearrangement joins TRBV10-3 to TRBJ2-1; D gene unclear. Trimming removed 6 bases at V and 5 bases at J, with 11 bases between. The CDR3 consists of 13 residues. In germline, CDR1 is ENHRY, CDR2 SYGVKD. The CDR3 nucleotides are TGTGCCATCAGACCAGGTGGGGACAATGAGCAGTTCTTC. Amino acids: CAIRPGGDNEQFF.

The sample holds a few counts of this clonotype. This sequence joins TRBV9 and TRBJ2-4; D might be TRBD2 (5 bases). CDR1 is SGDLS, CDR2 YYNGEE, per germline. The CDR3 totals 13 residues. Trimming removed 4 bases at V and 15 bases at J, with 20 bases between. In nucleotides, the CDR3 is TGTGCCAGCAGCAAAGGTGGGCGGGCCTTGCCGTACTTC. This sequence encodes CASSKGGRALPYF.

This chain's CDR3 is CASSFLGEEETQYF. In DNA form, the CDR3 reads TGTGCCAGCAGTTTTTTAGGGGAGGAGGAGACCCAGTACTTC. The chain combines TRBV28 with TRBJ2-5, with D possibly TRBD2 on 6 matching bases. The CDR3 extends over 14 amino acids. Per germline, CDR1 MDHEN and CDR2 SYDVKM. Trimming shortened V by 3 bases and J by 5 bases, and 13 bases separated the two germline ends.

In this sample, this clonotype turned up a few times. This chain connects TRBV7-2 to TRBJ1-5; D remains ambiguous. The CDR3 runs to 15 residues. The germline V gene has CDR1 SGHTA and CDR2 FQGNSA. V lost 3 bases and J lost 5, with 14 bases in between. CDR3 loop: CASSFNWNGYQPQHF. The CDR3 DNA is TGTGCCAGCAGCTTCAATTGGAATGGGTATCAGCCCCAGCATTTT.

This clonotype was counted a few times. The chain combines TRBV12-3 or TRBV12-4 with TRBJ1-1, with D possibly matching TRBD1 (6 bases). Between the trimmed V and J ends, which lost 3 bases and 7 bases, there was a span of 18 bases. The CDR3 is made up of 15 amino acids. Here the CDR3 DNA reads TGTGCCAGCAGTTTGTCCACAGGGATTGGCGGTGAAGCTTTCTTT. Translating gives CASSLSTGIGGEAFF.

The rearrangement links TRBV30 to TRBJ2-3, with TRBD2 as a possible D gene (5 bases). This CDR3 has 13 residues. Trimming cost V 0 bases and J 5 bases, with 9 bases left between them. Germline CDR1 GTSNPN, CDR2 SVGIG (reference sequence). Here the CDR3 reads CAWSVVEVDTQYF. For the CDR3, the DNA is TGTGCCTGGAGTGTAGTGGAGGTAGATACGCAGTATTTT.

This clonotype was detected a few times. The gene calls are TRBV20-1 and TRBJ2-7; perhaps TRBD1 as D (6 bases). This CDR3 contains 12 residues. V shed 6 bases and J shed 3 bases, with 12 bases lying between them. Germline loops: CDR1 DFQATT, CDR2 SNEGSKA (reference sequence). CDR3 nucleotide sequence: TGCAGTGCCCGAAGGGGGTTCTACGAGCAGTACTTC. Translation: CSARRGFYEQYF.

This chain joins TRBV20-1 and TRBJ2-2, with TRBD2 as a possible D gene (6 bases). Trimming took 1 base from V and 1 from J, leaving 10 bases between them. This CDR3 comprises 15 residues. Germline V gene data show CDR1 as DFQATT and CDR2 as SNEGSKA (reference sequence). CDR3 coding DNA: TGCAGTGCTAGAGCGGAGGGCCTGAACACCGGGGAGCTGTTTTTT. The encoded protein is CSARAEGLNTGELFF.

This clonotype was seen a handful of times. This chain connects TRBV5-1 to TRBJ2-2; D may be TRBD1 (6 bases). The CDR3 totals 17 residues. V gave up 4 bases and J gave up 2 bases, with 18 bases separating them. Per germline, CDR1 SGHRS and CDR2 YFSETQ. The CDR3 DNA reads as TGCGCCAGCAGCGTATCCCCCGGGACAAAAAACACCGGGGAGCTGTTTTTT. Translation: CASSVSPGTKNTGELFF.